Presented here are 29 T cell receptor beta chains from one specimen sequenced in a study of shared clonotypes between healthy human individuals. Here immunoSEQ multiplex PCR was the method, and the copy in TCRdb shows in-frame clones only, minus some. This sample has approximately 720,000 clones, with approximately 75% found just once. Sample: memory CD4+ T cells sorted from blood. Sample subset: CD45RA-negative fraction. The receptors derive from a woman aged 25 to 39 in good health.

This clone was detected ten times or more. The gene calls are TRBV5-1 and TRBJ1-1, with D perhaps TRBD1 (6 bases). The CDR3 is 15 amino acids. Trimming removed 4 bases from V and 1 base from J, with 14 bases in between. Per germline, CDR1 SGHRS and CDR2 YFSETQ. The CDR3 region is CASSIGTYPNTEAFF. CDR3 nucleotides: TGCGCCAGCAGCATCGGGACATATCCGAACACTGAAGCTTTCTTT.

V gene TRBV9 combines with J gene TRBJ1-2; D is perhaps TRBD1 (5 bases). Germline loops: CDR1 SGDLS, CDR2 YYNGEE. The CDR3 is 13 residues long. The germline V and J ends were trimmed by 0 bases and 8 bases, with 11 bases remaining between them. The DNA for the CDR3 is TGTGCCAGCAGCGTAGAACAGGCCCTAGGCTACACCTTC. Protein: CASSVEQALGYTF.

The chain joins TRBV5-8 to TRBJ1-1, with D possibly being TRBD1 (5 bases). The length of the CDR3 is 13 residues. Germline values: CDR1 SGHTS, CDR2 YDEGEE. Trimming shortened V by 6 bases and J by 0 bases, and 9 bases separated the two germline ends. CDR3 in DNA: TGTGCCAGCATGGAGGGGATGAACACTGAAGCTTTCTTT. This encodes CASMEGMNTEAFF. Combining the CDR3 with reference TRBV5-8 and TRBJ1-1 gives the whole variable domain EAGVTQSPTHLIKTRGQQATLRCSPISGHTSVYWYQQALGLGLQFLLWYDEGEERNRGNFPPRFSGRQFPNYSSELNVNALELEDSALYLCASMEGMNTEAFFGQGTRLTVV.

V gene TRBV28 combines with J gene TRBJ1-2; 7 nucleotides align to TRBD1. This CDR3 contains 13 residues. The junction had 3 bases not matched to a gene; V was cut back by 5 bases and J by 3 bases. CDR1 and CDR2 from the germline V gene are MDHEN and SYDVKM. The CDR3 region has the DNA TGTGCCAGCAGTAAGGGGGCGGACTATGGCTACACCTTC. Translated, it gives CASSKGADYGYTF.

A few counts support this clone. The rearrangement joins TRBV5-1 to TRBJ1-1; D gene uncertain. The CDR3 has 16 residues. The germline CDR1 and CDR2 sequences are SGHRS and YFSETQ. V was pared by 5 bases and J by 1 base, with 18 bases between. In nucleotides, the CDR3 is TGCGCCAGCAGTTGGGAGACATTCGCCAAGAACACTGAAGCTTTCTTT. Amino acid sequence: CASSWETFAKNTEAFF.

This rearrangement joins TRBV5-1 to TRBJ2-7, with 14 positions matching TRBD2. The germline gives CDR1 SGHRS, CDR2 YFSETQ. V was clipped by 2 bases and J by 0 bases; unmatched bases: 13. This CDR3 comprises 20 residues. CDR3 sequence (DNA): TGCGCCAGCAGCTTTCCCAATCGGACTAGCGGGAGGCTCTTCTCCTACGAGCAGTACTTC. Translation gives CASSFPNRTSGRLFSYEQYF.

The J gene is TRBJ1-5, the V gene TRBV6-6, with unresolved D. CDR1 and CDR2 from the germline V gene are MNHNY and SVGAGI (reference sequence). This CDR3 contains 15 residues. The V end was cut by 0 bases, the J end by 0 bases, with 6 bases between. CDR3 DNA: TGTGCCAGCAGTTACTCGCACAATAGCAATCAGCCCCAGCATTTT. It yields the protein CASSYSHNSNQPQHF.

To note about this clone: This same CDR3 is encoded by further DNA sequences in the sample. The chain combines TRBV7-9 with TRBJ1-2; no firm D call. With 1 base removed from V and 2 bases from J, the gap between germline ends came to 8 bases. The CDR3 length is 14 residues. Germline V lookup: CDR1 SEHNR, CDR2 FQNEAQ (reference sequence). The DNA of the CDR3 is TGTGCCAGCAGCTTAGAAGGGCGGAACTATGGCTACACCTTC. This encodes CASSLEGRNYGYTF.

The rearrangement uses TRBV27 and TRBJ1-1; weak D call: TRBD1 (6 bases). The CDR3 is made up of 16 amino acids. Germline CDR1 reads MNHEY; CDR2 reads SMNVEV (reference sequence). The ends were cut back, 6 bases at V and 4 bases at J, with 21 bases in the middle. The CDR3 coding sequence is TGTGCCAGCAGACCCCATGACAGGCAAGGGGGCACTGAAGCTTTCTTT. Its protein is CASRPHDRQGGTEAFF.

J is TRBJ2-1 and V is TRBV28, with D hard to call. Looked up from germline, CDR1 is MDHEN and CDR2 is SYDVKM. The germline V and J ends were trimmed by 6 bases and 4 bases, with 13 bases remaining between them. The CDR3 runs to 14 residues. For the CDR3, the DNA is TGTGCCAGCAGCCACACGGCAGATTACAATGAGCAGTTCTTC. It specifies CASSHTADYNEQFF.

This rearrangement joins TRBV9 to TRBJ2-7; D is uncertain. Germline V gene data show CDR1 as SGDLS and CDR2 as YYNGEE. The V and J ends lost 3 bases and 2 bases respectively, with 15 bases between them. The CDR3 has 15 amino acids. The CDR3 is CASSAHTDGTYEQYF. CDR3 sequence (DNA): TGTGCCAGCAGCGCCCATACGGACGGAACCTACGAGCAGTACTTC. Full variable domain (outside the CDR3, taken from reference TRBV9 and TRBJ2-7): DSGVTQTPKHLITATGQRVTLRCSPRSGDLSVYWYQQSLDQGLQFLIQYYNGEERAKGNILERFSAQQFPDLHSELNLSSLELGDSALYFCASSAHTDGTYEQYFGPGTRLTVT.

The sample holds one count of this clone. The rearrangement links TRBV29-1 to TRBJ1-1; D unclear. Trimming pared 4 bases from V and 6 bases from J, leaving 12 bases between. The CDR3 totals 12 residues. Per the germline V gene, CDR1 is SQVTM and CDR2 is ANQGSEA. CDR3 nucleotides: TGCAGCGTTGTGTACCTCTTGGCTGAAGCTTTCTTT. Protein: CSVVYLLAEAFF. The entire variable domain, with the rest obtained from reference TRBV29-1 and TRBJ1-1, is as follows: SAVISQKPSRDICQRGTSLTIQCQVDSQVTMMFWYRQQPGQSLTLIATANQGSEATYESGFVIDKFPISRPNLTFSTLTVSNMSPEDSSIYLCSVVYLLAEAFFGQGTRLTVV.

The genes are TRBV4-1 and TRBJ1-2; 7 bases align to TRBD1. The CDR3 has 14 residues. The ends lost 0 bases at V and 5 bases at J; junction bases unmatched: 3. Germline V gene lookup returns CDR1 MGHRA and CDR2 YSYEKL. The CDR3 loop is CASSQEPQGYGYTF. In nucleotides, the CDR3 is TGCGCCAGCAGCCAAGAACCACAGGGGTATGGCTACACCTTC.

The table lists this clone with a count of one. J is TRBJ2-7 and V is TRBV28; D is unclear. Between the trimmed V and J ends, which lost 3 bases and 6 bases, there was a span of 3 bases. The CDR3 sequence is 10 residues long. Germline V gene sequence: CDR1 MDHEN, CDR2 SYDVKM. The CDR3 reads CASSLTEQYF. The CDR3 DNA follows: TGTGCCAGCAGTTTGACCGAGCAGTACTTC.

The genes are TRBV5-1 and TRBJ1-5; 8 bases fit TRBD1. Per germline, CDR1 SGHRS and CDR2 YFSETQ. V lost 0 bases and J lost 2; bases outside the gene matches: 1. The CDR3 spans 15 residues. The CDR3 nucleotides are TGCGCCAGCAGCTTGGGGGGACAGGGCAATCAGCCCCAGCATTTT. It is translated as CASSLGGQGNQPQHF.

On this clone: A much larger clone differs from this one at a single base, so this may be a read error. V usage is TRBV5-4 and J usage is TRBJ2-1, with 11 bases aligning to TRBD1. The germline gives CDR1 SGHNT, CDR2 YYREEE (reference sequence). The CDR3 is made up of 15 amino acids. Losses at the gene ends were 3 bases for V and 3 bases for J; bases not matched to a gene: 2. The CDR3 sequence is CASSSGTGGYNEQFF. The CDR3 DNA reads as TGTGCCAGCAGCTCCGGGACAGGGGGCTACAATGAGCAGTTCTTC.

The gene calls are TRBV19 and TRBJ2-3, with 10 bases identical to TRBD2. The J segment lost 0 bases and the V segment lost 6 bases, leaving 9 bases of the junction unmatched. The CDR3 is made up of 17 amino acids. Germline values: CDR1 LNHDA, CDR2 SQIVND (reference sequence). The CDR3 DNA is TGTGCCAGTAGATCCCGTCTAGCGGGAGTGAGCACAGATACGCAGTATTTT. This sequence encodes CASRSRLAGVSTDTQYF.

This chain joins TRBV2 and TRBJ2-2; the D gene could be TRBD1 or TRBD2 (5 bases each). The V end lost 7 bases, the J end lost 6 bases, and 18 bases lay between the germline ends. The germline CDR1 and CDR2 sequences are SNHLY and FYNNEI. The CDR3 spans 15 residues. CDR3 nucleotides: TGTGCCAGCAAAGGGGACCCAATCTTCTCCGGGGAGCTGTTTTTT. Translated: CASKGDPIFSGELFF.

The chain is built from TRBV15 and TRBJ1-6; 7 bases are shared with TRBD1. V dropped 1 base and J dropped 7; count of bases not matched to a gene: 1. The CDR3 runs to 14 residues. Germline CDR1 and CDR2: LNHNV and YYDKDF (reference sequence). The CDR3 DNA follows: TGTGCCACCAGCAGAGGGGACAGAAATTCACCCCTCCACTTT. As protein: CATSRGDRNSPLHF.

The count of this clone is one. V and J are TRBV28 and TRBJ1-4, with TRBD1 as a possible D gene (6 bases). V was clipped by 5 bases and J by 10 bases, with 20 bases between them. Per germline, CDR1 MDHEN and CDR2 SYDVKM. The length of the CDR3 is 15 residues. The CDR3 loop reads CASSTSNRALRKLFF. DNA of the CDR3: TGTGCCAGCAGTACAAGTAACAGGGCCTTAAGAAAACTGTTTTTT.

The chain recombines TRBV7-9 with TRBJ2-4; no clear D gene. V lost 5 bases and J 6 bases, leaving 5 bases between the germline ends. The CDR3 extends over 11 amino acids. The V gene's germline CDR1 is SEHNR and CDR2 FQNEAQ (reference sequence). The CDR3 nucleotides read TGTGCCAGCAGCCCTGGAAACATTCAGTACTTC. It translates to CASSPGNIQYF.

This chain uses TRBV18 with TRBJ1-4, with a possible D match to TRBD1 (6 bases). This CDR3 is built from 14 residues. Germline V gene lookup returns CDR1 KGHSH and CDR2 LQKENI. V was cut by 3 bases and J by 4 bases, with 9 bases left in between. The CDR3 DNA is TGTGCCAGCTCACCCCAGGGGAATAATGAAAAACTGTTTTTT. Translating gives CASSPQGNNEKLFF.

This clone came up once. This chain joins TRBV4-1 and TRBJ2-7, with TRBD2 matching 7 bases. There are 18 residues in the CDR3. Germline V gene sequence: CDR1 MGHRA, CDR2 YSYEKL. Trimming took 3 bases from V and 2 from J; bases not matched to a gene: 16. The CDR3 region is CASSHKFRLATFTYEQYF. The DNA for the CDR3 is TGCGCCAGCAGCCACAAATTTAGACTAGCAACATTCACCTACGAGCAGTACTTC.

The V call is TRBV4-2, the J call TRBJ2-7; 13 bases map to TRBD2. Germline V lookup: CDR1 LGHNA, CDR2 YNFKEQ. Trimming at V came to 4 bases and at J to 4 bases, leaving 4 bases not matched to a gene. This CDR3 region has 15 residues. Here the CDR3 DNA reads TGTGCCAGCAGCCCACTGACTAGCGGGAGGTACGAGCAGTACTTC. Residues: CASSPLTSGRYEQYF.

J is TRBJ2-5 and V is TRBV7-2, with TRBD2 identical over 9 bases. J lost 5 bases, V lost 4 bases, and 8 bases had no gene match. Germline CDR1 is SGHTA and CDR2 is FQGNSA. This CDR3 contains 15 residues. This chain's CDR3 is CASSWRAGGTETQYF. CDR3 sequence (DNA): TGTGCCAGCAGCTGGAGAGCGGGAGGCACGGAGACCCAGTACTTC. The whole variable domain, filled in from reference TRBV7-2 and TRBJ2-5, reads GAGVSQSPSNKVTEKGKDVELRCDPISGHTALYWYRQSLGQGLEFLIYFQGNSAPDKSGLPSDRFSAERTGGSVSTLTIQRTQQEDSAVYLCASSWRAGGTETQYFGPGTRLLVL.

The CDR3: CASSFPLTGATGELFF. The CDR3 DNA sequence: TGTGCCAGTAGTTTCCCTCTAACAGGGGCCACCGGGGAGCTGTTTTTT. The rearrangement uses TRBV19 and TRBJ2-2; 7 positions match TRBD1. The CDR3 loop spans 16 amino acids. Germline V lookup: CDR1 LNHDA, CDR2 SQIVND (reference sequence). Germline trimming cut 5 bases from V and 4 bases from J; bases unmatched to any gene: 10.

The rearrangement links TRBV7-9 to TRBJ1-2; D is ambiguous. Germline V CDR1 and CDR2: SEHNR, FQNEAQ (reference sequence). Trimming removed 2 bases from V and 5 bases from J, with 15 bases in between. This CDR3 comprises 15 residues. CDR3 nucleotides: TGTGCCAGCAGCTTAAACCAACCCGTGGCGTATGGCTACACCTTC. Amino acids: CASSLNQPVAYGYTF.

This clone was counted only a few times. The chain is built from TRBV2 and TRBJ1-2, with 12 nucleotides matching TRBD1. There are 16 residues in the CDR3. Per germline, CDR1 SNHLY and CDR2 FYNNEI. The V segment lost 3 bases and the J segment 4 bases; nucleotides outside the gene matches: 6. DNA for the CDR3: TGTGCCAGCAGTGACGGGACAGGGGGCGCCGGCTATGGCTACACCTTC. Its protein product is CASSDGTGGAGYGYTF.

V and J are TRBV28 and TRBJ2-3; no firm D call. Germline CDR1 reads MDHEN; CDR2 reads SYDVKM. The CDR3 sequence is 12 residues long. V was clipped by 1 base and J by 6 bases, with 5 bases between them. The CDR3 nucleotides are TGTGCCAGCAGTTTATTCCGGGATACGCAGTATTTT. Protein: CASSLFRDTQYF.